The rows below give T cell receptor beta chains drawn from one sample of a study of blood T cell repertoires in COVID-19. The table came from immunoSEQ multiplex PCR; TCRdb's copy has only in-frame clones and leaves some out. The data contain around 200,000 clones, approximately 82% of them singletons. Sample: peripheral blood. These receptors came from a man aged 50 to 60 with active or convalescent COVID-19. The CDR3 runs from the conserved cysteine through the conserved F or W. D genes are given only for firm matches. Size is stated for part of the rows, as once, few or many counts, or as a class when the clone is expanded.

TRBV18	NA	TRBD2	TRBJ2-3	TGTGCCAGCTCACCACTGGGACTAGCGGGAGGGCCACGCACAGATACGCAGTATTTT	CASSPLGLAGGPRTDTQYF
TRBV7-9	few	TRBD2	TRBJ2-7	TGTGCCAGCAGCGAAGTCGGGACTAAACACTACGAGCAGTACTTC	CASSEVGTKHYEQYF
TRBV7-7	once	TRBD2	TRBJ2-5	TGTGCTAGCAGCTTAACGCCCCTAGCGGGGGGCTCCCAGTACTTC	CASSLTPLAGGSQYF
TRBV28	NA	NA	TRBJ1-6	TGTGCCAGCAGCCCGACAGAGAATTCACCCCTCCACTTT	CASSPTENSPLHF
TRBV19	once	TRBD1	TRBJ1-5	TGTGCCAGTAAAACCGACAGGGGGTTCAATCAGCCCCAGCATTTT	CASKTDRGFNQPQHF
TRBV14	NA	TRBD2	TRBJ2-2	TGTGCCAGCAGCCAAGATGTCCGGCTAGCGGGAGGCATTAACACCGGGGAGCTGTTTTTT	CASSQDVRLAGGINTGELFF
TRBV28	NA	NA	TRBJ1-1	TGTGCCAGCAGTTCCCACTCCCTCGGAGCTTTCTTT	CASSSHSLGAFF
TRBV5-1	few	TRBD1	TRBJ2-1	TGCGCCAGCAGCCCAGAAGACAGGGTAACTTCCTACAATGAGCAGTTCTTC	CASSPEDRVTSYNEQFF
TRBV7-9	once	TRBD2	TRBJ2-2	TGTGCCAGCAGCGGACTAGCGGGAGGTACCGGGGAGCTGTTTTTT	CASSGLAGGTGELFF
TRBV2	NA	TRBD2	TRBJ2-7	TGTGCCAGCAGTGAAACCAGCGGGGGGCTTGGGGGCGAGCAGTACTTC	CASSETSGGLGGEQYF
TRBV24-1	few	TRBD1	TRBJ1-5	TGTGCCGTGCAGGGGGCTGACAATCAGCCCCAGCATTTT	CAVQGADNQPQHF
TRBV12-3/TRBV12-4	NA	NA	TRBJ1-1	TGTGCCAGCAGCGGACAGCAAAACACTGAAGCTTTCTTT	CASSGQQNTEAFF
TRBV18	NA	NA	TRBJ1-1	TGTGCCAGCTCACCACAGCAGACGCGAGGCACTGAAGCTTTCTTT	CASSPQQTRGTEAFF
TRBV3-1/TRBV3-2	NA	TRBD2	TRBJ2-3	TGTGCCAGCAGCCAGGAGGGAGGGGTCCGGGATACGCAGTATTTT	CASSQEGGVRDTQYF
TRBV7-2	NA	NA	TRBJ1-2	TGTGCCAGCAGCCCCGGACTCGAGAGCTATGGCTACACCTTC	CASSPGLESYGYTF
TRBV7-8	NA	NA	TRBJ1-3	TGTGCCAGCAGCGAGATAACACAGGTTTTTTCTGGAAACACCATATATTTT	CASSEITQVFSGNTIYF
TRBV4-1	NA	NA	TRBJ1-3	TGCGCCAGCAGCCATTTAAACAGGGCTTCTGGAAACACCATATATTTT	CASSHLNRASGNTIYF
TRBV5-4	NA	NA	TRBJ2-3	TGTGCCAGCAGCCCCGGGATCACAGATACGCAGTATTTT	CASSPGITDTQYF
TRBV19	NA	NA	TRBJ1-5	TGTGCCAGTAGTATTCAAGGGGCGTTAAGGCAGCCCCAGCATTTT	CASSIQGALRQPQHF
TRBV9	NA	NA	TRBJ2-7	TGTGCCAGCAGCGTAGCTGTTACTCACTACGAGCAGTACTTC	CASSVAVTHYEQYF
TRBV5-6	NA	TRBD2	TRBJ2-7	TGTGCCAGCAGCCCCGGGACTAGCGGGGTCTACGAGCAGTACTTC	CASSPGTSGVYEQYF
TRBV6-5	NA	TRBD1	TRBJ1-2	TGTGCCAGCGCTTACAGGGGGCAAGGTGGCTACACCTTC	CASAYRGQGGYTF
TRBV3-1/TRBV3-2	NA	TRBD2	TRBJ2-1	TGTGCCAGCAGCCAAGCCCTAGCGGGAGGGCCCGATGAGCAGTTCTTC	CASSQALAGGPDEQFF
TRBV3-1/TRBV3-2	NA	NA	TRBJ1-5	TGTGCCAGCAGCCGAGGGACACCCGAGGGTGGTCAGCCCCAGCATTTT	CASSRGTPEGGQPQHF
TRBV2	few	NA	TRBJ1-5	TGTGCCAGCAACAGGGGCAATCAGCCCCAGCATTTT	CASNRGNQPQHF
TRBV18	NA	TRBD1	TRBJ1-2	TGTGCCAGCTCACCACCGTCCCGGGACAGCAAGAATGGCTACACCTTC	CASSPPSRDSKNGYTF
TRBV11-2	NA	TRBD1	TRBJ2-5	TGTGCCAGCAGCTTAGGACAGGGGGGTGAAGAGACCCAGTACTTC	CASSLGQGGEETQYF
TRBV7-2	NA	NA	TRBJ1-1	TGTGCCAGCAGCTTAGGGCCAGGGATGAACACTGAAGCTTTCTTT	CASSLGPGMNTEAFF
TRBV10-3	NA	NA	TRBJ1-1	TGTGCCATCGGGGACTCTGGCGGTGTGAACACTGAAGCTTTCTTT	CAIGDSGGVNTEAFF
TRBV24-1	NA	NA	TRBJ1-3	TGTGCCACCAGTGATGGGGCAACTTCTGGAAACACCATATATTTT	CATSDGATSGNTIYF
TRBV5-1	NA	NA	TRBJ2-1	TGCGCCAGCAGCACCACAGGTGCAACCTTCCATGAGCAGTTCTTC	CASSTTGATFHEQFF
TRBV6-2/TRBV6-3	NA	NA	TRBJ1-2	TGTGCCAGCAGTTATACAGGGACCTATGGCTACACCTTC	CASSYTGTYGYTF
TRBV7-9	many	TRBD1	TRBJ2-3	TGTGCCAGCAGCTTACGGACAGGGGGCAGCACAGATACGCAGTATTTT	CASSLRTGGSTDTQYF
TRBV30	NA	TRBD1	TRBJ2-7	TGTGCCTGGGGGGACAGAACCTACGAGCAGTACTTC	CAWGDRTYEQYF
TRBV6-5	NA	NA	TRBJ1-6	TGTGCCAGCAGTTACGTCGGTAATTCACCCCTCCACTTT	CASSYVGNSPLHF
TRBV14	NA	TRBD2	TRBJ2-1	TGTGCCAGCAGCCAAGAAGACCGCCTAGCGGGATACCATGAGCAGTTCTTC	CASSQEDRLAGYHEQFF
TRBV5-1	few	TRBD2	TRBJ2-3	TGCGCCACCCGGGGGGGCCCAAGCACAGATACGCAGTATTTT	CATRGGPSTDTQYF
TRBV24-1	NA	TRBD1	TRBJ2-1	TGTGCCACCAGTGACCCGGACAGGCCGGGGGAGCAGTTCTTC	CATSDPDRPGEQFF
TRBV27	NA	NA	TRBJ1-2	TGTGCCAGCAGTTTAATCAACAGCTATGGCTACACCTTC	CASSLINSYGYTF
TRBV9	NA	NA	TRBJ2-7	TGTGCCAGCAGCGTAGATGCAGGAAAATACGAGCAGTACTTC	CASSVDAGKYEQYF
TRBV5-1	NA	NA	TRBJ1-1	TGCGCCAGCAGCCCTTCGGTCCCCAACACTGAAGCTTTCTTT	CASSPSVPNTEAFF